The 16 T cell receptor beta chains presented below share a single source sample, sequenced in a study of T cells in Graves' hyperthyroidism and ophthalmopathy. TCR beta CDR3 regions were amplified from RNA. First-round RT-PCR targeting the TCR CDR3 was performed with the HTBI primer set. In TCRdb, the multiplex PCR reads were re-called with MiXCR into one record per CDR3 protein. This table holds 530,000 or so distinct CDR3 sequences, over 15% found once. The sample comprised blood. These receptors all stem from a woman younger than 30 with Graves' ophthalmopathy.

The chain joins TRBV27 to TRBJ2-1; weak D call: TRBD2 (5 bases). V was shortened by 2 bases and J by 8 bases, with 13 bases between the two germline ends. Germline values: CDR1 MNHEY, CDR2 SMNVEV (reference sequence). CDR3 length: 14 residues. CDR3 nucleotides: TGTGCCAGCAGTTTACCGGGGATGGCGGATGAGCAGTTCTTC. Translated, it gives CASSLPGMADEQFF.

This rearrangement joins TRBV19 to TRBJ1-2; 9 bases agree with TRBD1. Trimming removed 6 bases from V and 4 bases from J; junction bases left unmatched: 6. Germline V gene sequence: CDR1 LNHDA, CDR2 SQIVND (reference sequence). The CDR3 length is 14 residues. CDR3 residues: CASRPDRGLYGYTF. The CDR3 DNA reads TGTGCCAGTAGACCGGACAGGGGTCTCTATGGCTACACCTTC.

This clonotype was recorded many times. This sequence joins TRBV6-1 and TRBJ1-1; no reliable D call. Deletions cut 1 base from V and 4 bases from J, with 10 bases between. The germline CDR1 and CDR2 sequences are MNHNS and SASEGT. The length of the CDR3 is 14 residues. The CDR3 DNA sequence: TGTGCCAGCAGTGAAGTCGTGGAGGGCACTGAAGCTTTCTTT. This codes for CASSEVVEGTEAFF.

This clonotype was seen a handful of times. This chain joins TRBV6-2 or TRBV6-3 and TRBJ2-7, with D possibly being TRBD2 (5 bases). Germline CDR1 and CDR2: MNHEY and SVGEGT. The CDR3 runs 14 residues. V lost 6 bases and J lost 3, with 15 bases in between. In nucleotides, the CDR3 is TGTGCCAGCAGGACGACGCGGGCCGACTACGAGCAGTACTTC. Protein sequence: CASRTTRADYEQYF.

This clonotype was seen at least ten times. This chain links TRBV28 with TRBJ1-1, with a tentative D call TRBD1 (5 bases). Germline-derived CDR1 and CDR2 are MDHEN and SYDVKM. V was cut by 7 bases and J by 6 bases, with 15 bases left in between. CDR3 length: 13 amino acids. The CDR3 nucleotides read TGTGCCAGCACTCCGGGACCCAGTGCTGAAGCTTTCTTT. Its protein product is CASTPGPSAEAFF.

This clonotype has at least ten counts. In DNA, the CDR3 is TGTGCCAGCAGCCTGGGGGCGAGAACCAGGCCGCAAGAGACCCAGTACTTC. This translates into CASSLGARTRPQETQYF. The chain uses TRBV7-9 and TRBJ2-5, with D possibly being TRBD1 (6 bases). Trimming pared 5 bases from V and 2 bases from J, leaving 21 bases between. The length of the CDR3 is 17 residues. Per germline, CDR1 SEHNR and CDR2 FQNEAQ (reference sequence).

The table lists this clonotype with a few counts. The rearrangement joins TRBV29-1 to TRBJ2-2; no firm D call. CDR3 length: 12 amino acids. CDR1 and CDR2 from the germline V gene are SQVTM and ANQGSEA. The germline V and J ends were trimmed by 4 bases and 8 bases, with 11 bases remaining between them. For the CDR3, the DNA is TGCAGCGTTGTAAGGGAATTTGGGGAGCTGTTTTTT. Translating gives CSVVREFGELFF.

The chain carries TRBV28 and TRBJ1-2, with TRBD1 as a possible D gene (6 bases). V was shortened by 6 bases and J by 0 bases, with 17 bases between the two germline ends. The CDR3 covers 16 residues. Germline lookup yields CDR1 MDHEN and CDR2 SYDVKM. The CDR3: CASSSTGTRSNYGYTF. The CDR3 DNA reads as TGTGCCAGCAGCTCCACCGGGACACGCTCTAACTATGGCTACACCTTC.

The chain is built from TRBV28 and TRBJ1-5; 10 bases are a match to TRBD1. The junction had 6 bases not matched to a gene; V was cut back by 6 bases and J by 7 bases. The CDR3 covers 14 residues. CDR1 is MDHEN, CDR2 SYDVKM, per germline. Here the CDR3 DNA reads TGTGCCAGCAGGACCGGGACAGGGGTACAGCCCCAGCATTTT. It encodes CASRTGTGVQPQHF.

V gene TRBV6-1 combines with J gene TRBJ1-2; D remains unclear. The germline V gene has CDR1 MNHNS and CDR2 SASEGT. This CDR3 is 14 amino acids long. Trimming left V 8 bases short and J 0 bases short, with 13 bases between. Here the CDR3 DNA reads TGTGCCAGCGGTTCGTTAGGTACTAACTATGGCTACACCTTC. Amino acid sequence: CASGSLGTNYGYTF.

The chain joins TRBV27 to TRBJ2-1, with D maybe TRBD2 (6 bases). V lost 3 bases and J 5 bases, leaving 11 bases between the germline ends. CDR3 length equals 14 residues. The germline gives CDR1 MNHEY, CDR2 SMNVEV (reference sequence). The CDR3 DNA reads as TGTGCCAGCAGTTTCGTGGGAGGCCACAATGAGCAGTTCTTC. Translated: CASSFVGGHNEQFF.

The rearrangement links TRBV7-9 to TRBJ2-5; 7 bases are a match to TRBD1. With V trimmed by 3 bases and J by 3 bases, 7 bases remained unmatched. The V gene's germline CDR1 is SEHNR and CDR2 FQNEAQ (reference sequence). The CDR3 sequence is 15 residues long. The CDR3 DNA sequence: TGTGCCAGCAGCTTTTCCGGGACAGAAAAAGAGACCCAGTACTTC. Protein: CASSFSGTEKETQYF.

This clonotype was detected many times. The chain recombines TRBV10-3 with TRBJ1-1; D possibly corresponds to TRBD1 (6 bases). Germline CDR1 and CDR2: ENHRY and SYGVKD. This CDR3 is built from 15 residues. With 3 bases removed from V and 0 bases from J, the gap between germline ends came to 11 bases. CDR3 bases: TGTGCCATCAGTGAAAAGGGGGGTGTGAACACTGAAGCTTTCTTT. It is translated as CAISEKGGVNTEAFF.

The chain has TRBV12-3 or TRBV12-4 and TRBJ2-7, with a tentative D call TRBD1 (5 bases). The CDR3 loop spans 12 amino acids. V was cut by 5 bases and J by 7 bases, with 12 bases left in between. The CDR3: CASSSRVREQYF. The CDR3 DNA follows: TGTGCCAGCAGTAGCAGGGTAAGAGAGCAGTACTTC.

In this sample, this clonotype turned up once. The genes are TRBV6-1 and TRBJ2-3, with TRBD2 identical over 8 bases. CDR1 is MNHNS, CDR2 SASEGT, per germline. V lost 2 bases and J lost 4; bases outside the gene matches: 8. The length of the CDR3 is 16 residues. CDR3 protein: CASSEPSGRRADTQYF. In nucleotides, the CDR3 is TGTGCCAGCAGTGAACCGAGCGGGAGAAGGGCAGATACGCAGTATTTT.

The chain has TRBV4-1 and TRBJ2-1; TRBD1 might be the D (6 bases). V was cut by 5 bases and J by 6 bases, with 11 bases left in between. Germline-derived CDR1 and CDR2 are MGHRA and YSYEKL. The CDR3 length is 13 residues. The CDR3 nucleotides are TGCGCCAGCAGCGGTATGGGGGCCAATGAGCAGTTCTTC. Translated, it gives CASSGMGANEQFF.